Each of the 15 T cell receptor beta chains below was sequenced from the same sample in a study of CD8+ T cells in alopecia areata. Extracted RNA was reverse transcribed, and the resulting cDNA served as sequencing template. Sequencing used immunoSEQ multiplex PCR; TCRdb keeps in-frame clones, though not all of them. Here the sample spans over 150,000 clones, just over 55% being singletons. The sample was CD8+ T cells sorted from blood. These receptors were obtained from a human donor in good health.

The CDR3 DNA follows: TGCAGCGTTGAATCCGATTTGGTGTTTTTT. This gives the protein CSVESDLVFF. The rearrangement joins TRBV29-1 to TRBJ1-4; D gene ambiguous. CDR1 and CDR2 from the germline V gene are SQVTM and ANQGSEA. Trimming pared 2 bases from V and 15 bases from J, leaving 10 bases between. The CDR3 is made up of 10 amino acids. Filled out from reference TRBV29-1 and TRBJ1-4, the complete variable domain reads SAVISQKPSRDICQRGTSLTIQCQVDSQVTMMFWYRQQPGQSLTLIATANQGSEATYESGFVIDKFPISRPNLTFSTLTVSNMSPEDSSIYLCSVESDLVFFGSGTQLSVL.

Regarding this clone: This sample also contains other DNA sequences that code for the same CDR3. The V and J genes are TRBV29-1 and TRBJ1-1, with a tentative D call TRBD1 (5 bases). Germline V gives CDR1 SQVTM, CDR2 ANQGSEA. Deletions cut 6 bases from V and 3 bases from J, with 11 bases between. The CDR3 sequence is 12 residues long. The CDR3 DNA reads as TGCAGCGTCGAGGGGTTACACACTGAAGCTTTCTTT. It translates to CSVEGLHTEAFF.

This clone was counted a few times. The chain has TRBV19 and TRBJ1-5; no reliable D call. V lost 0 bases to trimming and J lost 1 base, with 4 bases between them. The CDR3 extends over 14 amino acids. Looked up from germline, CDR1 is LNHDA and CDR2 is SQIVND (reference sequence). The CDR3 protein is CASSIDSSNQPQHF. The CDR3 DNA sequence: TGTGCCAGTAGTATAGATAGCAGCAATCAGCCCCAGCATTTT.

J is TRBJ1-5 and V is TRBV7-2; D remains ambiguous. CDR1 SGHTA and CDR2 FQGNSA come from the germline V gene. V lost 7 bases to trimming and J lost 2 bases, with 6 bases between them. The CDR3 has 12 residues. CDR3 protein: CASTDGNQPQHF. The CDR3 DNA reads TGTGCCAGCACGGACGGCAATCAGCCCCAGCATTTT.

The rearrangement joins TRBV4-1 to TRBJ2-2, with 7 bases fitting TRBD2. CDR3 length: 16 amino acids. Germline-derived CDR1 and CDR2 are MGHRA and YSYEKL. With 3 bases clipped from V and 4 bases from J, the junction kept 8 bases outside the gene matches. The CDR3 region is CASSHPAGTSTGELFF. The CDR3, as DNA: TGCGCCAGCAGCCACCCAGCGGGGACGTCCACCGGGGAGCTGTTTTTT.

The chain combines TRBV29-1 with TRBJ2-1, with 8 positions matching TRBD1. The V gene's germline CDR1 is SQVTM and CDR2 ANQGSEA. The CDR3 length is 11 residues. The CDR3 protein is CSADRGDEQFF. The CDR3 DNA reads TGCAGTGCCGACAGGGGTGATGAGCAGTTCTTC.

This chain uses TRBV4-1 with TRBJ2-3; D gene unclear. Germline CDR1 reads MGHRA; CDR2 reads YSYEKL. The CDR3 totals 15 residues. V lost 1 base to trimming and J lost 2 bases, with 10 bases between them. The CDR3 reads CASSQGAGTTDTQYF. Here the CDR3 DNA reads TGCGCCAGCAGCCAAGGCGCAGGAACCACAGATACGCAGTATTTT.

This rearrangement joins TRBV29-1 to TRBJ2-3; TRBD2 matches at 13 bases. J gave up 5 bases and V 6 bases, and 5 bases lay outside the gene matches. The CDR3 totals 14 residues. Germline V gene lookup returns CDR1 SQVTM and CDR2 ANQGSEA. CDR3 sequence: CSVGLAGVLDTQYF. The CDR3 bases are TGCAGCGTCGGACTAGCGGGGGTCTTAGATACGCAGTATTTT.

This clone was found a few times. The CDR3 region has the DNA TGTGCCAGCAGCCGACGGGACAGCACCTACGAGCAGTACTTC. This codes for CASSRRDSTYEQYF. The chain recombines TRBV7-9 with TRBJ2-7, with 7 bases identical to TRBD1. The V segment lost 5 bases and the J segment 2 bases; nucleotides outside the gene matches: 6. Germline-derived CDR1 and CDR2 are SEHNR and FQNEAQ (reference sequence). The CDR3 totals 14 residues.

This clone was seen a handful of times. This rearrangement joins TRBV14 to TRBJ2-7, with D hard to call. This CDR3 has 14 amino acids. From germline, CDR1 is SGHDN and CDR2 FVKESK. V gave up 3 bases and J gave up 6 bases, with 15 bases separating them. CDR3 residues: CASSHLTGFPEQYF. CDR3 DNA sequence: TGTGCCAGCAGCCATCTGACGGGCTTTCCCGAGCAGTACTTC. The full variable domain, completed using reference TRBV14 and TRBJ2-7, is EAGVTQFPSHSVIEKGQTVTLRCDPISGHDNLYWYRRVMGKEIKFLLHFVKESKQDESGMPNNRFLAERTGGTYSTLKVQPAELEDSGVYFCASSHLTGFPEQYFGPGTRLTVT.

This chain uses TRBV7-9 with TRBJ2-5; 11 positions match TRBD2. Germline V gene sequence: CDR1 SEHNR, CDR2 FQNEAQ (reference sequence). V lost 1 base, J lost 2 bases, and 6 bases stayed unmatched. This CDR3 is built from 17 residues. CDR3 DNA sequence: TGTGCCAGCAGCTTAGGCCTAGCGGGGGGCCGACAAGAGACCCAGTACTTC. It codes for CASSLGLAGGRQETQYF.

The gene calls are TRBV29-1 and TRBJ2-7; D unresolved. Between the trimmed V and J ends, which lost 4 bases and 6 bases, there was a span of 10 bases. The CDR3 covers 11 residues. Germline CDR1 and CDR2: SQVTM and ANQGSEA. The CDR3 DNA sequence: TGCAGCGTTGGGGCTACCTCCGAGCAGTACTTC. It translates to CSVGATSEQYF.

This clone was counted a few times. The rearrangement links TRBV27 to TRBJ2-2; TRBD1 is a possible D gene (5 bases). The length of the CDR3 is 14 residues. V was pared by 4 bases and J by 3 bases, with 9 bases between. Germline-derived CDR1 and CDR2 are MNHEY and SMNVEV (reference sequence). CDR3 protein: CASSYRIDTGELFF. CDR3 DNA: TGTGCCAGCAGTTACAGGATCGACACCGGGGAGCTGTTTTTT.

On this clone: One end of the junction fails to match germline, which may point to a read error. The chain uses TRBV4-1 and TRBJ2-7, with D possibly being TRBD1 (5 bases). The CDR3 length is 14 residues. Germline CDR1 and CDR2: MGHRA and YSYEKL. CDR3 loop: CASSQATGAYEQHF. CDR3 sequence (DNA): TGCGCCAGCAGCCAGGCTACAGGTGCCTACGAGCAGCACTTC.

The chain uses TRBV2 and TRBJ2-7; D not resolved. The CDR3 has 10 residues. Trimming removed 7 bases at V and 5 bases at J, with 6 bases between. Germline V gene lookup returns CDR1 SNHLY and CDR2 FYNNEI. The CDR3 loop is CASKEHEQYF. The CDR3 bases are TGTGCCAGCAAAGAACACGAGCAGTACTTC.